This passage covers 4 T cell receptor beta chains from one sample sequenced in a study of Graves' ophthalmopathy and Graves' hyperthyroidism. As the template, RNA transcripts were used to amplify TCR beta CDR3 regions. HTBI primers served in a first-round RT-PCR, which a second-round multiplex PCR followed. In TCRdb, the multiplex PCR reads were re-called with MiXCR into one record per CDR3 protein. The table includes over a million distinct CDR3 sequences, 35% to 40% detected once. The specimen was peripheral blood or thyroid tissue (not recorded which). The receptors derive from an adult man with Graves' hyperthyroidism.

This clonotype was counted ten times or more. The CDR3 sequence is CASSPPSGQETQYF. As DNA, the CDR3 is TGTGCCAGCTCACCACCCTCAGGCCAAGAGACCCAGTACTTC. The rearrangement uses TRBV18 and TRBJ2-5, with D unclear. CDR3 length: 14 amino acids. Trimming shortened V by 0 bases and J by 1 base, and 6 bases separated the two germline ends. Germline V lookup: CDR1 KGHSH, CDR2 LQKENI.

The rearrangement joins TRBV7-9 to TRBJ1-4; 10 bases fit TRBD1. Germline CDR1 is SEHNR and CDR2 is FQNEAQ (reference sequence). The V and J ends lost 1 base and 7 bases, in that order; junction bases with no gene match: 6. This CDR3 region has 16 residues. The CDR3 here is CASSLDGTGDTEKLFF. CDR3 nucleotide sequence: TGTGCCAGCAGCTTAGACGGGACAGGGGACACTGAAAAACTGTTTTTT.

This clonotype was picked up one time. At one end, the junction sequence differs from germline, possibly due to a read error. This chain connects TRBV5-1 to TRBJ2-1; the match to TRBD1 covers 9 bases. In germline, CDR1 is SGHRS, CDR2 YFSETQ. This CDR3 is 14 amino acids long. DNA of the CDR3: TGCGCCAGCAGCTTTGGGACAGGGAGAGATGAACAGTTCTTC. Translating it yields CASSFGTGRDEQFF.

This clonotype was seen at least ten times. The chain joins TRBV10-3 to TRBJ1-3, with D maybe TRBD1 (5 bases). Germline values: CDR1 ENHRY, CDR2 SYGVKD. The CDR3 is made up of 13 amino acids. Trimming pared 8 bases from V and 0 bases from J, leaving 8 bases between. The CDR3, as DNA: TGTGCCATCCGTGGGGGCTCTGGAAACACCATATATTTT. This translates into CAIRGGSGNTIYF.